These T cell receptor beta chains were read from a single sample in a study of beta chain features in type 1 diabetes. Produced via immunoSEQ multiplex PCR; TCRdb's table is partial and in-frame only. The sample consists of 400,000 or so clones, around 12% of them appearing once. The source material was naive CD4+ T cells from blood. These receptor sequences come from a woman between 18 and 29 years old with type 1 diabetes. Both conserved end residues are part of each CDR3. D genes are given only for firm matches. The size entry is marked missing in some rows and otherwise reads once, few, many or a size class.

v_gene	d_gene	j_gene	abundance	CDR3aa	CDR3nt
TRBV4-3	TRBD1	TRBJ2-7	-	CASSQLDRAHEQYF	TGCGCCAGCAGCCAACTGGACAGGGCCCACGAGCAGTACTTC
TRBV7-7	TRBD1	TRBJ2-1	-	CASSLAGGQGAEQFF	TGTGCTAGCAGCTTAGCGGGGGGACAGGGGGCTGAGCAGTTCTTC
TRBV5-1	TRBD2	TRBJ2-7	-	CASNSGGTYEQYF	TGCGCCAGCAACAGCGGGGGAACCTACGAGCAGTACTTC
TRBV5-6	TRBD1	TRBJ1-5	-	CASSQTGDPQPQHF	TGTGCCAGCAGTCAAACAGGGGACCCACAGCCCCAGCATTTT
TRBV30	TRBD2	TRBJ2-3	few	CAWNQAGLPSSTDTQYF	TGTGCCTGGAATCAAGCGGGACTCCCCTCTAGCACAGATACGCAGTATTTT
TRBV28	-	TRBJ2-7	few	CASRDYTYEQYF	TGTGCCAGCAGGGACTACACCTACGAGCAGTACTTC
TRBV7-9	TRBD2	TRBJ2-1	-	CASSLGLRGARHDEQFF	TGTGCCAGCAGCTTAGGTCTGCGGGGGGCCCGACACGATGAGCAGTTCTTC
TRBV7-9	-	TRBJ2-7	few	CASSLEGTGLQYF	TGTGCCAGCAGCTTAGAGGGCACGGGATTGCAGTACTTC
TRBV5-4	TRBD2	TRBJ2-1	few	CASSRPGLAGGDEQFF	TGTGCCAGCAGCAGGCCGGGACTAGCGGGGGGAGATGAGCAGTTCTTC
TRBV28	TRBD1	TRBJ2-7	-	CASSLPGQGLVQYF	TGTGCCAGCAGTCTGCCGGGACAGGGGCTCGTGCAGTACTTC
TRBV9	TRBD1	TRBJ2-7	few	CASSETWTGYSYEQYF	TGTGCCAGCAGCGAGACCTGGACAGGATACTCCTACGAGCAGTACTTC
TRBV28	TRBD2	TRBJ2-1	-	CASSLGLAAWEQFF	TGTGCCAGCAGTCTGGGACTAGCGGCTTGGGAGCAGTTCTTC
TRBV25-1	-	TRBJ1-2	-	CASSNSRGYTF	TGTGCCAGCAGTAACAGCCGGGGCTACACCTTC
TRBV15	-	TRBJ2-1	few	CATSRAWALEQFF	TGTGCCACCAGCAGAGCATGGGCCTTAGAGCAGTTCTTC
TRBV4-1	-	TRBJ2-3	few	CASSTVRERGADTQYF	TGCGCCAGCAGCACTGTACGGGAGAGAGGCGCAGATACGCAGTATTTT
TRBV5-4	-	TRBJ2-1	few	CASSYPSANEQFF	TGTGCCAGCAGTTACCCTAGCGCCAATGAGCAGTTCTTC
TRBV11-2	-	TRBJ1-2	few	CASSPALGVGYTF	TGTGCCAGCAGCCCGGCCCTAGGGGTTGGCTACACCTTC
TRBV12-5	-	TRBJ1-2	-	CASGLESGFSGYTF	TGTGCTAGTGGTTTGGAAAGCGGGTTTAGCGGCTACACCTTC
TRBV9	TRBD2	TRBJ2-1	-	CASSVGLAGRNEQFF	TGTGCCAGCAGCGTAGGGTTAGCGGGACGCAATGAGCAGTTCTTC
TRBV18	-	TRBJ2-7	-	CASSPPQTYEQYF	TGTGCCAGCTCACCACCCCAGACCTACGAGCAGTACTTC
TRBV7-2	TRBD2	TRBJ2-2	few	CASSLVSGRVGDTGELFF	TGTGCCAGCAGCTTAGTAAGCGGGAGAGTGGGAGACACCGGGGAGCTGTTTTTT
TRBV28	-	TRBJ2-3	few	CASSLFYRVGSGDTQYF	TGTGCCAGCAGTTTATTCTACAGGGTGGGGAGCGGAGATACGCAGTATTTT
TRBV6-5	-	TRBJ1-2	-	CASSPAGWGYGYTF	TGTGCCAGCTCCCCAGCGGGTTGGGGCTATGGCTACACCTTC
TRBV28	TRBD1	TRBJ1-1	-	CASSLTPGTGADTEAFF	TGTGCCAGCAGCTTAACCCCCGGGACAGGGGCGGACACTGAAGCTTTCTTT
TRBV6-9	-	TRBJ2-1	few	CASSYWYSGGREQFF	TGTGCCAGCAGTTATTGGTACTCTGGCGGTAGAGAGCAGTTCTTC
TRBV28	TRBD1	TRBJ1-5	-	CASGPAGGSNQPQHF	TGTGCCAGCGGCCCAGCAGGGGGGAGCAATCAGCCCCAGCATTTT
TRBV9	-	TRBJ2-1	few	CASSVGGGNVYNEQFF	TGTGCCAGCAGCGTAGGGGGCGGGAACGTATACAATGAGCAGTTCTTC
TRBV11-2	TRBD2	TRBJ2-5	few	CASSPPPSGGQETQYF	TGTGCCAGCAGCCCCCCCCCGTCGGGGGGACAAGAGACCCAGTACTTC
TRBV7-8	-	TRBJ1-2	-	CASSLGTNYGYTF	TGTGCCAGCAGCTTAGGGACAAACTATGGCTACACCTTC
TRBV7-2	-	TRBJ2-3	-	CASSLMGGAADTQYF	TGTGCCAGCAGCTTAATGGGGGGGGCAGCAGATACGCAGTATTTT
TRBV5-1	-	TRBJ2-7	few	CASSRWRDSYEQYF	TGCGCCAGCAGTCGTTGGCGGGATAGCTACGAGCAGTACTTC
TRBV23-1	-	TRBJ2-3	few	CASRRALHTDTQYF	TGCGCCAGCAGGCGGGCCCTGCACACAGATACGCAGTATTTT
TRBV29-1	TRBD2	TRBJ2-2	-	CSVGETSGVTGELFF	TGCAGCGTTGGGGAGACTAGCGGGGTAACCGGGGAGCTGTTTTTT
TRBV7-2	-	TRBJ2-7	-	CASSRTTGAYEQYF	TGTGCCAGCAGCCGCACGACAGGAGCCTACGAGCAGTACTTC
TRBV5-5	TRBD2	TRBJ2-5	-	CASSQLAGVQETQYF	TGTGCCAGCAGCCAACTAGCGGGGGTTCAAGAGACCCAGTACTTC
TRBV18	-	TRBJ1-1	-	CASSRAGYSTNTEAFF	TGTGCCAGCTCACGGGCGGGATATAGCACTAACACTGAAGCTTTCTTT
TRBV28	-	TRBJ2-1	few	CASRGQYNEQFF	TGTGCCAGCAGAGGACAGTACAATGAGCAGTTCTTC
TRBV28	TRBD1	TRBJ2-7	-	CASSPRQGPYEQYF	TGTGCCAGCAGTCCGAGACAGGGTCCCTACGAGCAGTACTTC
TRBV2	-	TRBJ2-1	-	CASRPAGVYNEQFF	TGTGCCAGCCGCCCGGCGGGTGTCTACAATGAGCAGTTCTTC
TRBV5-1	-	TRBJ2-3	-	CATTVGESTDTQYF	TGCGCCACCACGGTCGGAGAAAGCACAGATACGCAGTATTTT
TRBV7-2	TRBD1	TRBJ2-5	few	CASSLANRGRGTQYF	TGTGCCAGCAGCTTAGCGAACAGGGGGCGTGGGACCCAGTACTTC
TRBV9	-	TRBJ1-2	few	CASSVDHSSYGYTF	TGTGCCAGCAGCGTAGATCACTCGAGCTATGGCTACACCTTC
TRBV6-5	TRBD1	TRBJ1-1	-	CASRRTGENTEAFF	TGTGCCAGCCGTAGGACAGGAGAGAACACTGAAGCTTTCTTT
TRBV18	TRBD1	TRBJ2-7	-	CASAGQGDRYEQYF	TGTGCCAGCGCCGGACAGGGGGATAGGTACGAGCAGTACTTC
TRBV13	-	TRBJ2-1	few	CASSGGEQFF	TGTGCCAGCAGCGGCGGTGAGCAGTTCTTC
TRBV5-4	TRBD2	TRBJ2-1	-	CASSRDGTSLHEQFF	TGTGCCAGCAGCCGAGACGGGACTAGTCTACATGAGCAGTTCTTC
TRBV7-9	-	TRBJ2-6	-	CASVSQTGANVLTF	TGTGCCAGCGTCTCGCAGACTGGGGCCAACGTCCTGACTTTC
TRBV11-3	-	TRBJ2-3	few	CASSFITDTQYF	TGTGCCAGCAGCTTCATCACAGATACGCAGTATTTT
TRBV5-1	TRBD1	TRBJ2-3	few	CASQTGGGDTQYF	TGCGCCAGCCAGACAGGGGGTGGAGATACGCAGTATTTT
TRBV29-1	TRBD2	TRBJ2-1	-	CSVEGLEGVFYEQFF	TGCAGCGTTGAGGGACTAGAAGGCGTTTTCTATGAGCAGTTCTTC
TRBV28	-	TRBJ2-2	-	CASRGAPSANTGELFF	TGTGCCAGCAGAGGAGCTCCCTCCGCGAACACCGGGGAGCTGTTTTTT
TRBV9	TRBD1	TRBJ2-3	-	CASSGGQGAQRTDTQYF	TGTGCCAGCAGCGGGGGACAGGGGGCGCAGCGGACAGATACGCAGTATTTT
TRBV4-1	TRBD1	TRBJ1-1	-	CASSHERQGANTEAFF	TGCGCCAGCAGCCACGAAAGACAGGGCGCAAACACTGAAGCTTTCTTT
TRBV5-1	TRBD2	TRBJ2-6	-	CASSPKAGGSSGANVLTF	TGCGCCAGCAGCCCCAAAGCGGGAGGGTCCTCTGGGGCCAACGTCCTGACTTTC
TRBV7-3	-	TRBJ2-1	-	CASSLGSREQFF	TGTGCCAGCAGCCTCGGTAGCCGCGAGCAGTTCTTC
TRBV14	TRBD1	TRBJ1-2	few	CASSFDRGYGYTF	TGTGCCAGCAGCTTCGACAGGGGTTATGGCTACACCTTC
TRBV5-1	-	TRBJ2-7	few	CASSGEAWRSSYEQYF	TGCGCCAGCAGCGGAGAGGCCTGGCGGAGCTCCTACGAGCAGTACTTC